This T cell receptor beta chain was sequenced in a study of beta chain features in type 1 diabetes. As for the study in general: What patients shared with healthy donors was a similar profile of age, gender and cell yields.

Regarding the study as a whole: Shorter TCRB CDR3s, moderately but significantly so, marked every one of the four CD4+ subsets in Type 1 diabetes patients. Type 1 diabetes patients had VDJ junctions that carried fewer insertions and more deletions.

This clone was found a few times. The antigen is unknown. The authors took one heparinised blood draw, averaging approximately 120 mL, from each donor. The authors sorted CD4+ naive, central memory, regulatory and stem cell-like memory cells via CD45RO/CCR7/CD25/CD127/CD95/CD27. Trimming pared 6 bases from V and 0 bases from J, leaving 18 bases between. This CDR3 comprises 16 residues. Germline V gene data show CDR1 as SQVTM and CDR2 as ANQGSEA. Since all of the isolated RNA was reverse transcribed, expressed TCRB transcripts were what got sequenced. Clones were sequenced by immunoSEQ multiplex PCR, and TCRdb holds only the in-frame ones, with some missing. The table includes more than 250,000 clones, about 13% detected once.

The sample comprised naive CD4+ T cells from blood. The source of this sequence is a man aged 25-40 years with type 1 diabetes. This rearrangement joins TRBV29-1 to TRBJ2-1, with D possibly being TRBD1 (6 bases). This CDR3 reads CSVAIVETGSYNEQFF. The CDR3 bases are TGCAGCGTAGCCATTGTGGAGACAGGCTCCTACAATGAGCAGTTCTTC.